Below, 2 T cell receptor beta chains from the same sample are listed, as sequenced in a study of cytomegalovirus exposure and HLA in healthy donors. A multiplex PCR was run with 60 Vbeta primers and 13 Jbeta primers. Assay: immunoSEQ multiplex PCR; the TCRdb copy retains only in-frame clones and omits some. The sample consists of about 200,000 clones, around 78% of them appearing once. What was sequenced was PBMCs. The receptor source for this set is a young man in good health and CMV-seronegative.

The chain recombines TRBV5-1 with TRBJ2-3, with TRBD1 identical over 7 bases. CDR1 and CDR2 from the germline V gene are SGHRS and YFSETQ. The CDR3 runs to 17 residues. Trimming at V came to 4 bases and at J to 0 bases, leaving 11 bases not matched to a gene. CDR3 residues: CASSGGVDRVSTDTQYF. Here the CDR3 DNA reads TGCGCCAGCAGCGGGGGAGTAGACAGGGTCAGCACAGATACGCAGTATTTT.

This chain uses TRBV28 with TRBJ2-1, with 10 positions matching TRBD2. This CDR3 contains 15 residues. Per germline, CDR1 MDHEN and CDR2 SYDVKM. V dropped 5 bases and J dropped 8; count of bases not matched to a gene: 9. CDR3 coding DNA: TGTGCCAGCAGTGGCCCAGCGGGAGGGCCCTATGAGCAGTTCTTC. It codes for CASSGPAGGPYEQFF.